Each of the 27 T cell receptor beta chains below was sequenced from the same sample in a study of blood T cell repertoires in COVID-19. Some clones are missing from TCRdb's copy, which holds only in-frame ones; the method was immunoSEQ multiplex PCR. The repertoire consists of fewer than 75,000 clones, with 85% to 90% occurring once and the leading ten covering approximately 8%. Material: peripheral blood. Receptor source: a man in his fifties or sixties with active COVID-19.

The chain's CDR3 is CASSEIRGAEAFF. DNA of the CDR3: TGTGCCAGCAGTGAGATCCGGGGGGCTGAAGCTTTCTTT. The chain is built from TRBV6-4 and TRBJ1-1, with TRBD1 as a possible D gene (5 bases). Trimming left V 3 bases short and J 6 bases short, with 11 bases between. This CDR3 is 13 amino acids long. The germline CDR1 and CDR2 sequences are MRHNA and SNTAGT.

V and J are TRBV2 and TRBJ1-1; D not certain. V gave up 4 bases and J gave up 0 bases, with 6 bases separating them. Germline V gene sequence: CDR1 SNHLY, CDR2 FYNNEI. CDR3 size: 13 residues. The CDR3 here is CASSADMNTEAFF. In nucleotides, the CDR3 is TGTGCCAGCAGTGCAGATATGAACACTGAAGCTTTCTTT.

On this clone: Mismatch with germline at one junction end may stem from a read error. This rearrangement joins TRBV3-1 (or the pseudogene TRBV3-2) to TRBJ2-1; TRBD2 is a possible D gene (6 bases). Germline loops: CDR1 LGHDT, CDR2 YNNKEL (reference sequence). The CDR3 spans 12 residues. CDR3 bases: TGTGCCAGCAGCCAAGGGCGGGGAGCGGAAATCTTC. Translating gives CASSQGRGAEIF.

This clone came up a few times. The rearrangement joins TRBV7-9 to TRBJ1-6; no definite D call. The CDR3 consists of 12 residues. Germline lookup yields CDR1 SEHNR and CDR2 FQNEAQ (reference sequence). Trimming pared 4 bases from V and 10 bases from J, leaving 8 bases between. The CDR3 sequence is CASSSFLSPLHF. CDR3 nucleotide sequence: TGTGCCAGCAGCTCTTTTCTATCACCCCTCCACTTT.

The V and J genes are TRBV5-1 and TRBJ2-5; 11 bases line up with TRBD1. The CDR3 is made up of 15 amino acids. J lost 2 bases, V lost 4 bases, and 4 bases had no gene match. The germline V gene has CDR1 SGHRS and CDR2 YFSETQ. Written as DNA, the CDR3 is TGCGCCAGCAGCCCACGGGACAGGGGGCAAGAGACCCAGTACTTC. Translating gives CASSPRDRGQETQYF.

The chain combines TRBV7-9 with TRBJ1-1; tentatively, D is TRBD1 (5 bases). Germline V gene lookup returns CDR1 SEHNR and CDR2 FQNEAQ (reference sequence). This CDR3 spans 15 amino acids. The germline V and J ends were trimmed by 4 bases and 0 bases, with 12 bases remaining between them. The CDR3 DNA follows: TGTGCCAGCAGCTCGCCGACAGCTATGAACACTGAAGCTTTCTTT. It encodes CASSSPTAMNTEAFF.

The V gene is TRBV19, the J gene TRBJ1-6, with 8 nucleotides matching TRBD1. V was clipped by 5 bases and J by 5 bases; unmatched bases: 11. Per germline, CDR1 LNHDA and CDR2 SQIVND (reference sequence). The CDR3 length is 17 residues. Written as DNA, the CDR3 is TGTGCCAGTAGTCCCGGGGGACAGGCAGTAAATAATTCACCCCTCCACTTT. Its protein is CASSPGGQAVNNSPLHF.

This sequence joins TRBV27 and TRBJ2-3, with 7 positions matching TRBD1. The CDR3 has 15 amino acids. The J segment lost 5 bases and the V segment lost 6 bases, leaving 11 bases of the junction unmatched. Per germline, CDR1 MNHEY and CDR2 SMNVEV (reference sequence). CDR3 loop: CASRFRQGGGDTQYF. The CDR3, as DNA: TGTGCCAGCAGGTTTCGACAGGGCGGAGGAGATACGCAGTATTTT.

In nucleotides, the CDR3 is TGCGCCAGCAGCGAGACAGCCATGAACACTGAAGCTTTCTTT. Translation gives CASSETAMNTEAFF. V is TRBV5-1 and J is TRBJ1-1, with D possibly matching TRBD1 (5 bases). CDR1 and CDR2 (germline): SGHRS, YFSETQ. Trimming took 4 bases from V and 0 from J, leaving 10 bases between them. CDR3 length: 14 amino acids.

This chain joins TRBV28 and TRBJ1-6, with 10 bases identical to TRBD1. V shed 6 bases, J shed 7 bases, and the junction held 3 bases outside the gene matches. The CDR3 spans 14 residues. In germline, CDR1 is MDHEN, CDR2 SYDVKM. CDR3 amino acids: CASSAGQGNSPLHF. CDR3 DNA: TGTGCCAGCAGCGCGGGACAGGGGAATTCACCCCTCCACTTT.

The chain employs TRBV9 and TRBJ2-7; a possible D gene is TRBD1 (5 bases). V was shortened by 0 bases and J by 2 bases, with 9 bases between the two germline ends. CDR3 size: 14 residues. Germline lookup yields CDR1 SGDLS and CDR2 YYNGEE. CDR3 bases: TGTGCCAGCAGCGTAGCACAGGCCACCTACGAGCAGTACTTC. Translated, it gives CASSVAQATYEQYF.

V and J are TRBV6-5 and TRBJ2-2, with a possible D match to TRBD2 (6 bases). The V end was cut by 6 bases, the J end by 5 bases, with 7 bases between. From germline, CDR1 is MNHEY and CDR2 SVGAGI. The CDR3 runs to 12 residues. The CDR3 DNA sequence: TGTGCCAGCAGGGGAGGTACCGGGGAGCTGTTTTTT. It codes for CASRGGTGELFF.

As DNA, the CDR3 is TGTGCCAGCAGTTTTTTTAACAGGGGAGTTGGAGGCTACACCTTC. As protein: CASSFFNRGVGGYTF. The genes are TRBV27 and TRBJ1-2, with TRBD1 matching over 7 bases. The germline V gene encodes CDR1 MNHEY and CDR2 SMNVEV (reference sequence). This CDR3 contains 15 residues. The ends lost 3 bases at V and 8 bases at J; junction bases unmatched: 12.

This clone was seen a few times. The CDR3 spells CASSLISGGARDTQYF. CDR3 nucleotides: TGTGCCAGCAGCTTGATCAGCGGGGGGGCGAGAGATACGCAGTATTTT. This chain joins TRBV7-3 and TRBJ2-3; 10 bases agree with TRBD2. The V gene end was trimmed by 3 bases and the J gene end by 5 bases; junction bases not matched to a gene: 8. CDR3 length equals 16 residues. Germline V gives CDR1 SGHTA, CDR2 FQGTGA.

The V call is TRBV6-5, the J call TRBJ2-5, with D maybe TRBD2 (5 bases). The germline CDR1 and CDR2 sequences are MNHEY and SVGAGI. Trimming removed 7 bases at V and 5 bases at J, with 11 bases between. The CDR3 is 12 residues long. The CDR3 coding sequence is TGTGCCAGCAAACCGGGCGGGGAGACCCAGTACTTC. Protein sequence: CASKPGGETQYF.

This CDR3 is CASSPLGGAAFSGANVLTF. DNA for the CDR3: TGTGCCAGCAGCCCTCTTGGGGGGGCAGCCTTCTCTGGGGCCAACGTCCTGACTTTC. The chain employs TRBV7-9 and TRBJ2-6; a possible D gene is TRBD2 (7 bases). The CDR3 totals 19 residues. V gave up 5 bases and J gave up 0 bases, with 20 bases separating them. CDR1 and CDR2 (germline): SEHNR, FQNEAQ (reference sequence).

This clone was picked up a small number of times. This chain uses TRBV28 with TRBJ1-5; TRBD1 might be the D (5 bases). In germline, CDR1 is MDHEN, CDR2 SYDVKM. The CDR3 loop spans 15 amino acids. The V gene lost 6 bases and the J gene lost 5 bases, with 17 bases spanning the gap. CDR3 sequence: CASRGRGARDQPQHF. In nucleotides, the CDR3 is TGTGCCAGCAGGGGCCGCGGGGCGAGGGATCAGCCCCAGCATTTT. Filled out from reference TRBV28 and TRBJ1-5, the complete variable domain reads DVKVTQSSRYLVKRTGEKVFLECVQDMDHENMFWYRQDPGLGLRLIYFSYDVKMKEKGDIPEGYSVSREKKERFSLILESASTNQTSMYLCASRGRGARDQPQHFGDGTRLSIL.

The chain links TRBV7-2 to TRBJ1-1, with no clear D. This CDR3 comprises 14 residues. The V and J ends lost 5 bases and 10 bases respectively, with 20 bases between them. CDR1 SGHTA and CDR2 FQGNSA come from the germline V gene. The CDR3 loop is CASSPTGRAGVAFF. As DNA, the CDR3 is TGTGCCAGCAGCCCCACGGGGAGGGCAGGCGTAGCTTTCTTT.

The chain has TRBV28 and TRBJ2-1; the D is unclear. Germline assignment: CDR1 MDHEN and CDR2 SYDVKM. The germline V and J ends were trimmed by 3 bases and 3 bases, with 6 bases remaining between them. The CDR3 extends over 13 amino acids. The CDR3 region has the DNA TGTGCCAGCAGTTTTTTCGGCTACAATGAGCAGTTCTTC. Its translation is CASSFFGYNEQFF.

Here the CDR3 DNA reads TGTGCCAGCAGTCTGGCGCAGGGCGATCAGCCCCAGCATTTT. Protein sequence: CASSLAQGDQPQHF. The chain has TRBV28 and TRBJ1-5; tentatively, D is TRBD1 (5 bases). Trimming removed 5 bases from V and 5 bases from J, with 13 bases in between. This CDR3 spans 14 amino acids. Per germline, CDR1 MDHEN and CDR2 SYDVKM.

V gene TRBV6-6 combines with J gene TRBJ1-4; D remains unclear. The CDR3 is made up of 14 amino acids. V dropped 6 bases and J dropped 5 bases, with 13 bases sitting between them. Per germline, CDR1 MNHNY and CDR2 SVGAGI (reference sequence). The CDR3 loop reads CASRAREQNEKLFF. In DNA, the CDR3 is TGTGCCAGCAGAGCGAGGGAGCAAAATGAAAAACTGTTTTTT.

This sequence joins TRBV18 and TRBJ1-5; D may be TRBD1 (6 bases). Trimming removed 0 bases at V and 4 bases at J, with 10 bases between. Per germline, CDR1 KGHSH and CDR2 LQKENI. CDR3 size: 15 residues. The CDR3 is CASSPPGGANQPQHF. CDR3 DNA: TGTGCCAGCTCACCACCGGGGGGGGCTAATCAGCCCCAGCATTTT.

As regards this clone: One end of the junction varies from germline; a read error may be responsible. This CDR3 is also generated by other DNA sequences in the sample. The chain joins TRBV27 to TRBJ1-2; unclear D gene. CDR3 length: 14 residues. The V gene's germline CDR1 is MNHEY and CDR2 SMNVEV (reference sequence). DNA for the CDR3: TGTGCCAGTAGTTTAGGGCGAGGGCAAGATGGCTACACCTTC. Amino acid sequence: CASSLGRGQDGYTF.

This chain joins TRBV29-1 and TRBJ1-2; 12 bases match TRBD1. The CDR3 has 12 amino acids. In germline, CDR1 is SQVTM, CDR2 ANQGSEA. Trimming at V came to 4 bases and at J to 10 bases, leaving 4 bases not matched to a gene. CDR3 sequence: CSVGGQGAVYTF. The CDR3 DNA is TGCAGCGTTGGGGGACAGGGGGCAGTCTACACCTTC.

The chain combines TRBV18 with TRBJ2-5; D is unclear. From germline, CDR1 is KGHSH and CDR2 LQKENI. The CDR3 length is 13 residues. Trimming pared 3 bases from V and 5 bases from J, leaving 10 bases between. The CDR3 sequence is CASSPLPGETQYF. CDR3 DNA: TGTGCCAGCTCACCCTTGCCCGGGGAGACCCAGTACTTC.

The chain uses TRBV6-6 and TRBJ1-2; weak D call: TRBD1 (6 bases). The CDR3 extends over 11 amino acids. V was trimmed by 5 bases and J by 12 bases, leaving 13 bases between them. In germline, CDR1 is MNHNY, CDR2 SVGAGI (reference sequence). The CDR3 DNA is TGTGCCAGCAGTCCAGGGCAGGGGAACACCTTC. Protein sequence: CASSPGQGNTF.

The V call is TRBV5-1, the J call TRBJ2-7, with a tentative D call TRBD2 (6 bases). The CDR3 runs 13 residues. CDR1 and CDR2 (germline): SGHRS, YFSETQ. The V and J ends lost 0 bases and 3 bases respectively, with 7 bases between them. CDR3 residues: CASSLVGGYEQYF. The CDR3, as DNA: TGCGCCAGCAGCTTGGTGGGGGGCTACGAGCAGTACTTC. The full variable domain, rest sourced from reference TRBV5-1 and TRBJ2-7, is KAGVTQTPRYLIKTRGQQVTLSCSPISGHRSVSWYQQTPGQGLQFLFEYFSETQRNKGNFPGRFSGRQFSNSRSEMNVSTLELGDSALYLCASSLVGGYEQYFGPGTRLTVT.